The 17 T cell receptor beta chains in this list originate from one sample, sequenced in a study of molecular identifiers for immune sequencing clone quantification. TCRdb re-derived calls from the PCR reads in MiXCR, one entry per CDR3 protein. This table has about 500,000 distinct CDR3 sequences, roughly a fifth appearing once. Sequencing was done on a sample of naive CD8+ T cells from blood, with Jurkat cell RNA spiked in. The subset is: FACS-sorted CD8+CD4-CCR7+CD45RA+ naive T cells. The receptors stem from a human donor in good health. Some libraries in this study had Jurkat cell RNA spiked in.

Ten or more counts support this clonotype. The chain uses TRBV4-3 and TRBJ1-5, with D maybe TRBD1 (5 bases). Germline lookup yields CDR1 LGHNA and CDR2 YSLEER. The CDR3 is 17 residues long. Trimming left V 0 bases short and J 4 bases short, with 16 bases between. CDR3 DNA sequence: TGCGCCAGCAGCCAAGAAGTTGGGGGATTCGGGAATCAGCCCCAGCATTTT. This encodes CASSQEVGGFGNQPQHF.

V is TRBV20-1 and J is TRBJ1-2; weak D call: TRBD1 (5 bases). The germline gives CDR1 DFQATT, CDR2 SNEGSKA (reference sequence). This CDR3 contains 11 residues. Trimming left V 6 bases short and J 8 bases short, with 13 bases between. The CDR3, as DNA: TGCAGTGCCGAGACAGTCTTGGGCTACACCTTC. Translation gives CSAETVLGYTF.

This clonotype was seen more than once but under ten times. The chain joins TRBV30 to TRBJ2-1, with 9 bases identical to TRBD2. With 1 base clipped from V and 10 bases from J, the junction kept 14 bases outside the gene matches. CDR1 is GTSNPN, CDR2 SVGIG, per germline (reference sequence). The CDR3 runs 16 residues. The CDR3 reads CAWSADSGGRALEQFF. The CDR3 DNA reads TGTGCCTGGAGTGCTGATTCGGGCGGGAGGGCCTTAGAGCAGTTCTTC.

This clonotype was counted a few times. J is TRBJ2-7 and V is TRBV23-1; 7 nucleotides align to TRBD1. TRBV23-1 falls under the ORF class, with uncertain function. V shed 6 bases and J 4 bases; nucleotides not matched to a gene: 18. The CDR3 covers 17 residues. The DNA for the CDR3 is TGCGCCAGCAGACAGAAGGCCAGGGACAGAATAGCATACGAGCAGTACTTC. Its protein is CASRQKARDRIAYEQYF.

This clonotype occurred a few times. CDR3 in DNA: TGTGCCAGCAGCCCCAGCCCTTCTGGGCTGAACACAGATACGCAGTATTTT. Protein sequence: CASSPSPSGLNTDTQYF. This chain uses TRBV4-2 with TRBJ2-3; D gene uncertain. There are 17 residues in the CDR3. Trimming removed 4 bases at V and 2 bases at J, with 19 bases between. Germline loops: CDR1 LGHNA, CDR2 YNFKEQ.

Comments on this clonotype: One end of the junction does not line up with germline, which may come from a read error. This sequence joins TRBV7-6 and TRBJ2-3, with D perhaps assigned TRBD1 or TRBD2 (7 bases each). Germline values: CDR1 SGHVS, CDR2 FNYEAQ. There are 17 residues in the CDR3. The CDR3 DNA follows: TGTGTCAGCAGCTCCTTAAGGGGGCGGGAGCTCCCAGATACGCAGTATTTT. Translating gives CVSSSLRGRELPDTQYF.

Concerning this clonotype: A junction boundary mismatches the germline segment, possibly from a read error. The chain uses TRBV7-2 and TRBJ2-7; D gene unclear. The CDR3 covers 14 residues. Germline V gene lookup returns CDR1 SGHTA and CDR2 FQGNSA. The CDR3 DNA reads TGTGGCAGCAGCTTTCTCGCTCCGGGTCACGAGCAGTACTTC. Translating it yields CGSSFLAPGHEQYF.

The chain has TRBV20-1 and TRBJ1-1; maybe TRBD1 (5 bases). V lost 5 bases and J lost 2, with 12 bases in between. Germline-derived CDR1 and CDR2 are DFQATT and SNEGSKA (reference sequence). This CDR3 region has 13 residues. CDR3: CSALDSDNTEAFF. Written as DNA, the CDR3 is TGCAGTGCTCTAGACAGCGATAACACTGAAGCTTTCTTT.

To note about this clonotype: A read error is possible here, since a much larger clone lies one base away. The chain combines TRBV6-1 with TRBJ2-3; 8 positions match TRBD2. The CDR3 contains 15 residues. The germline V gene has CDR1 MNHNS and CDR2 SASEGT. CDR3 sequence (DNA): TGTGCCAGCAGTGAAGCCCGGGGGGGGTTGGATAGGCAGTATTTT. Its protein product is CASSEARGGLDRQYF.

As concerns this clonotype: A read error may explain this, as a much larger clone is one base away. This rearrangement joins TRBV28 to TRBJ2-6, with no clear D. The germline gives CDR1 MDHEN, CDR2 SYDVKM. Deletions cut 8 bases from V and 0 bases from J, with 11 bases between. The CDR3 length is 15 residues. In nucleotides, the CDR3 is TGTGCCAGCGGTCCCCCGATCTCTGGGGCCAACGTCCTGACTTTC. It encodes CASGPPISGANVLTF.

This chain joins TRBV12-3 or TRBV12-4 and TRBJ1-6, with 10 bases fitting TRBD1. V lost 8 bases, J lost 7 bases, and 8 bases stayed unmatched. This CDR3 contains 15 residues. As DNA, the CDR3 is TGTGCCAGCCGACAGGGGGCTCTCTCCAATTCACCCCTCCACTTT. This translates into CASRQGALSNSPLHF.

This clonotype was counted a few times. The chain employs TRBV27 and TRBJ2-5; D possibly corresponds to TRBD2 (5 bases). V lost 6 bases, J lost 2 bases, and 13 bases lay in between. The CDR3 consists of 14 residues. The germline gives CDR1 MNHEY, CDR2 SMNVEV (reference sequence). The DNA for the CDR3 is TGTGCCAGCAGCCGAGGACTGAATCAAGAGACCCAGTACTTC. Protein sequence: CASSRGLNQETQYF.

On this clonotype itself: A much larger clone lies a single base off, so this may be a read error. Because it lacks the conserved phenylalanine or tryptophan at the end, this CDR3 is likely a read error. This chain joins TRBV25-1 and TRBJ1-5; D is undetermined. The CDR3 consists of 14 residues. V shed 1 base and J shed 1 base, with 5 bases lying between them. CDR1 is MGHDK and CDR2 is SYGVNS in the germline V gene. The CDR3 DNA reads TGTGCCAGCAGTGAATGGGGAAGCAATCAGCCCCAGCATCTT. Its translation is CASSEWGSNQPQHL.

This clonotype has a handful of counts. The chain couples TRBV11-2 to TRBJ2-5, with TRBD2 identical over 7 bases. This CDR3 contains 20 residues. Germline V CDR1 and CDR2: SGHAT, FQNNGV. Trimming took 3 bases from V and 0 from J; bases not matched to a gene: 19. CDR3 protein: CASSFPSEEEAGKYQETQYF. The CDR3 region has the DNA TGTGCCAGCAGCTTCCCATCTGAGGAAGAAGCGGGGAAGTACCAAGAGACCCAGTACTTC.

At least ten counts were recorded for this clonotype. V is TRBV4-3 and J is TRBJ2-7; D unclear. CDR1 is LGHNA and CDR2 is YSLEER in the germline V gene. CDR3 size: 15 residues. Trimming removed 2 bases from V and 3 bases from J, with 14 bases in between. The CDR3 nucleotides are TGCGCCAGCAGCCAATCCGCAGATCAGTTCTACGAGCAGTACTTC. Its protein product is CASSQSADQFYEQYF.

This clonotype was counted ten times or more. V is TRBV5-6 and J is TRBJ2-6; a weak D match, TRBD1 (5 bases). The CDR3 length is 18 residues. Germline V CDR1 and CDR2: SGHDT, YYEEEE. V lost 4 bases to trimming and J lost 0 bases, with 17 bases between them. CDR3 sequence: CASSPQTKRGSGANVLTF. The CDR3 DNA reads as TGTGCCAGCAGCCCACAGACGAAAAGGGGCTCTGGGGCCAACGTCCTGACTTTC.

With regard to this clonotype: A read error is possible here, since a much larger clone lies one base away. The V gene is TRBV6-2 or TRBV6-3, the J gene TRBJ2-3; possibly TRBD2 for D (7 bases). The CDR3 consists of 15 residues. Germline values: CDR1 MNHEY, CDR2 SVGEGT. The CDR3 region has the DNA TGTGCCAGCAGCCCTACTAGCGCCCCGACAGGTACGCAGTATTTT. Amino acids: CASSPTSAPTGTQYF.